Each of the 5 T cell receptor beta chains below was sequenced from the same sample in a study of T cells after yellow fever vaccination (dated by TCRdb to the late 2010s). Interpreted using the paper, the treatment or condition label stands for: live attenuated yellow fever vaccine strain. Library prep was done by 5' RACE. TCRdb shows the sequencer as Illumina NovaSeq 6000. TCRdb's own reprocessing of the public reads used fastp at Q25 and MiXCR and kept productive beta chains. Records with the same CDR3 protein are collapsed into one entry carrying the most frequent genes and DNA. The table for this sample lists 350,000 to 550,000 distinct CDR3 sequences; 18% of them were counted only once. The top ten hold over 15% of the sample. Material: PBMCs, obtained before the yellow fever booster vaccination. The receptor source for this set is a man between 18 and 29 years old who received the YFV17D yellow fever vaccine.

Only a few counts were recorded for this clonotype. The V call is TRBV7-9, the J call TRBJ2-7; possibly TRBD1 for D (6 bases). The CDR3 extends over 13 amino acids. Trimming shortened V by 6 bases and J by 4 bases, and 13 bases separated the two germline ends. CDR1 and CDR2 from the germline V gene are SEHNR and FQNEAQ (reference sequence). The CDR3 sequence: CASSRDTEYEQYF. DNA of the CDR3: TGTGCCAGCAGTCGGGACACCGAGTACGAGCAGTACTTC.

V is TRBV12-3 or TRBV12-4 and J is TRBJ2-5; D may be TRBD1 (5 bases). The ends were cut back, 3 bases at V and 5 bases at J, with 13 bases in the middle. The CDR3 is made up of 14 amino acids. The CDR3 bases are TGTGCCAGCAGTTTGAGTGGGGCCGGGGAGACCCAGTACTTC. It translates to CASSLSGAGETQYF.

The chain employs TRBV9 and TRBJ2-5; TRBD2 matches at 9 bases. This CDR3 region has 16 residues. The germline V gene has CDR1 SGDLS and CDR2 YYNGEE. V lost 3 bases, J lost 4 bases, and 10 bases stayed unmatched. CDR3 region: CASSAAALRGGETQYF. The DNA for the CDR3 is TGTGCCAGCAGCGCTGCGGCGTTGCGGGGGGGAGAGACCCAGTACTTC.

This clonotype was observed a handful of times. The chain couples TRBV20-1 to TRBJ2-5, with TRBD2 matching over 7 bases. CDR1 DFQATT and CDR2 SNEGSKA come from the germline V gene (reference sequence). CDR3 length: 15 residues. The trim removed 0 bases at V and 9 bases at J, leaving 13 bases unmatched. CDR3 loop: CSARDYTGLRVPQYF. The CDR3 DNA sequence: TGCAGTGCTAGAGACTACACGGGACTAAGGGTTCCCCAGTACTTC.

This clonotype came up a few times. This rearrangement joins TRBV4-1 to TRBJ1-5; unclear D gene. Germline CDR1 MGHRA, CDR2 YSYEKL. The CDR3 has 17 residues. Deletions cut 0 bases from V and 4 bases from J, with 16 bases between. CDR3 amino acids: CASSQDHLHRENQPQHF. CDR3 sequence (DNA): TGCGCCAGCAGCCAAGATCATCTTCACCGGGAGAATCAGCCCCAGCATTTT.